The rows below give T cell receptor beta chains drawn from one sample of a study of blood T cells in healthy people across ages. TCRdb reprocessed the 5' RACE reads with MiXCR, giving one entry per CDR3 protein. Of about 800,000 distinct CDR3 sequences detected, 25% appear once; the ten largest clones hold under 4.5%. The data also belong to a second study, concerning T cells of mothers and their children.

The sequenced material came from blood. Source of these receptors: a boy younger than 18 in good health. The CDR3 runs from the conserved cysteine through the conserved F or W. D genes are given only for firm matches. Not all rows give a size; the values are once, few, many and, for expanded clones, a class.

d_call,cdr3_length,v_call,j_call,clone_size,cdr3_nt,cdr3_aa
NA,13,TRBV20-1,TRBJ2-1,few,TGCAGTGCTATTTTGGGCTCCTACAATGAGCAGTTCTTC,CSAILGSYNEQFF
NA,13,TRBV27,TRBJ2-7,NA,TGTGCCAGCAGTTTGTCCAGGGAATACGAGCAGTACTTC,CASSLSREYEQYF
NA,12,TRBV20-1,TRBJ1-1,NA,TGCAGTGCCCGGCTGGGGCTCGGTCCGCCTTTCTTT,CSARLGLGPPFF
NA,15,TRBV5-1,TRBJ2-7,NA,TGCGCCAGCAGCTTGGAAGGCGGCAGTCCCTACGAGCAGTACTTC,CASSLEGGSPYEQYF
TRBD1,14,TRBV6-2/TRBV6-3,TRBJ1-3,NA,TGTGCCAGCAGCCGGGACAGTACGAAATTTACCATATATTTT,CASSRDSTKFTIYF
NA,12,TRBV20-1,TRBJ2-1,few,TGCAGTGCTGCTAATCGGAGGGATGAGCAGTTCTTC,CSAANRRDEQFF
NA,15,TRBV10-3,TRBJ2-7,NA,TGTGCCATCAGCTCCCCGGGGCCGACGTCCTACGAGCAGTACTTC,CAISSPGPTSYEQYF
NA,14,TRBV5-4,TRBJ2-3,NA,TGTGCCAGCAGTCCCCGGGACCGCACAGATACGCAGTATTTT,CASSPRDRTDTQYF
TRBD2,16,TRBV12-3/TRBV12-4,TRBJ2-7,few,TGTGCCAGCAGTTTAATGACTAGCGGGGAGGTCTACGAGCAGTACTTC,CASSLMTSGEVYEQYF
NA,13,TRBV18,TRBJ2-1,NA,TGTGCCAGCTCCACTCGGCAGGACAATGAGCAGTTCTTC,CASSTRQDNEQFF
TRBD1,16,TRBV20-1,TRBJ2-5,few,TGCAGTGCTAGAGAGGGGACAGGGGGCATCGGAGAGACCCAGTACTTC,CSAREGTGGIGETQYF
TRBD2,15,TRBV4-2,TRBJ2-3,NA,TGTGCCAGCAGCCAACGGGCTAGCGGGAGAGATACGCAGTATTTT,CASSQRASGRDTQYF
TRBD1,12,TRBV29-1,TRBJ1-2,NA,TGCAGCGTCGGAGGACAGGTCTATGGCTACACCTTC,CSVGGQVYGYTF
TRBD1,14,TRBV9,TRBJ2-7,NA,TGTGCCAGCAGCGTAGTTGGACAGGGCTACGAGCAGTACTTC,CASSVVGQGYEQYF
NA,14,TRBV7-9,TRBJ1-4,NA,TGTGCCAGCAGCTTACCGGGTGATTGGGAAAAACTGTTTTTT,CASSLPGDWEKLFF
TRBD1,14,TRBV28,TRBJ1-2,few,TGTGCCAGCAGCCCCGGGACAGAATTTTATGGCTACACCTTC,CASSPGTEFYGYTF
TRBD2,16,TRBV5-1,TRBJ2-1,few,TGCGCCAGCAGTAAGATAGCGGGAGGGCCGTCGGATGAGCAGTTCTTC,CASSKIAGGPSDEQFF
TRBD1,13,TRBV7-9,TRBJ2-7,NA,TGTGCCAGCAGCTTAGGGCCCGGACAGGGCCCGTACTTC,CASSLGPGQGPYF
NA,16,TRBV5-1,TRBJ1-3,NA,TGCGCCAGCAGCTTTTGGGAGGCGAGCTCTGGAAACACCATATATTTT,CASSFWEASSGNTIYF
NA,14,TRBV11-2,TRBJ2-7,NA,TGTGCCAGCGGCTTAGGGCCAGCGGTCTACGAGCAGTACTTC,CASGLGPAVYEQYF
TRBD2,15,TRBV5-1,TRBJ2-7,NA,TGCGCCAGCAGCTTTGACGGGAGGGCTCAGAACGAGCAGTACTTC,CASSFDGRAQNEQYF
TRBD1,16,TRBV28,TRBJ1-6,few,TGTGCCAGCAGTCCACGACAGGGCGCGCCTAATTCACCCCTCCACTTT,CASSPRQGAPNSPLHF
NA,11,TRBV28,TRBJ2-7,NA,TGTGCCAGCAGCCAAACCAAGGGGCAGTACTTC,CASSQTKGQYF
TRBD2,14,TRBV20-1,TRBJ2-2,NA,TGCAGTGCTCCGGTGACTAGCTTAGCCGGGGAGCTGTTTTTT,CSAPVTSLAGELFF
TRBD1,16,TRBV5-5,TRBJ1-1,NA,TGTGCCAGCAGCTTCCAGGGGGCGTCAGGAAGGACTGAAGCTTTCTTT,CASSFQGASGRTEAFF
NA,16,TRBV6-2/TRBV6-3,TRBJ2-7,NA,TGTGCCACTCGGACAAACCGGGACTCTCCCTCATACGAGCAGTACTTC,CATRTNRDSPSYEQYF
NA,15,TRBV18,TRBJ2-7,NA,TGTGCCGGCTCACCGTCCCCAGAGTTCTCCTACGAGCAGTACTTC,CAGSPSPEFSYEQYF
NA,10,TRBV4-3,TRBJ2-7,NA,TGCGCCAGCAGGGTCTACGAGCAGTACTTC,CASRVYEQYF
TRBD1,15,TRBV19,TRBJ2-3,NA,TGTGCCAGTAGCCTACAGGGGGCGGCCAATCAGCCCCAGTATTTT,CASSLQGAANQPQYF
NA,14,TRBV20-1,TRBJ2-6,NA,TGCAGTGCGACTCCGGGACTCGGGGCCAACGTCCTGACTTTC,CSATPGLGANVLTF
NA,12,TRBV20-1,TRBJ2-3,NA,TGCAGTGCTAGAGTAGGCACAGATACGCAGTATTTT,CSARVGTDTQYF
NA,14,TRBV20-1,TRBJ1-2,few,TGCAGTGCAACCGGGACACTCCCTATTTATGGCTACACCTTC,CSATGTLPIYGYTF
TRBD2,15,TRBV28,TRBJ2-5,NA,TGTGCCAGCAGCGCTAGCGGGGGCCACCAAGAGACCCAGTACTTC,CASSASGGHQETQYF
TRBD1,18,TRBV7-2,TRBJ1-5,NA,TGTGCCAGCAGCTTATCCGGGACAGTGTCTTATAGCAATCAGCCCCAGCATTTT,CASSLSGTVSYSNQPQHF
TRBD1,15,TRBV20-1,TRBJ2-3,few,TGCAGTGCTAGTCGGGACAGGGGAACCACAGATACGCAGTATTTT,CSASRDRGTTDTQYF
TRBD1,15,TRBV28,TRBJ2-2,few,TGTGCCAGCAGTTCGGGGACAGGGTTAACCGGGGAGCTGTTTTTT,CASSSGTGLTGELFF
TRBD1,19,TRBV7-8,TRBJ2-5,NA,TGTGCCAGCAGCGGGTGGCAGGGGGCGCTAGGATTAACACAAGAGACCCAGTACTTC,CASSGWQGALGLTQETQYF
TRBD2,16,TRBV4-3,TRBJ2-2,few,TGCGCCAGCAGTCCTATCCCGGGACTAGCGGCCGGGGAGCTGTTTTTT,CASSPIPGLAAGELFF
NA,14,TRBV25-1,TRBJ1-1,few,TGTGCCAGCAGGACGTGGGGTCAGAACACTGAAGCTTTCTTT,CASRTWGQNTEAFF
TRBD2,14,TRBV7-2,TRBJ2-3,NA,TGTGCCAGCAGCTTACGACTAGCCGTAGATACGCAGTATTTT,CASSLRLAVDTQYF
NA,14,TRBV7-9,TRBJ1-4,NA,TGTGCCAGCAGCTTAGTAGGGGCGGCTGAAAAACTGTTTTTT,CASSLVGAAEKLFF
NA,12,TRBV20-1,TRBJ2-7,NA,TGCAGTGCCAGAAAAGAGGCATACGAGCAGTACTTC,CSARKEAYEQYF
NA,14,TRBV7-9,TRBJ2-5,NA,TGTGCCAGCAGCCACCGGGCCGGCCCAGAGACCCAGTACTTC,CASSHRAGPETQYF
NA,14,TRBV4-3,TRBJ2-2,NA,TGCGCCAGCAGCCAAGATGAGAGGACCGGGGAGCTGTTTTTT,CASSQDERTGELFF
TRBD2,13,TRBV7-9,TRBJ2-7,few,TGTGCCGGACAACGGCGGGAGGACGGGGAGCAGTACTTC,CAGQRREDGEQYF
NA,12,TRBV10-3,TRBJ2-7,NA,TGTGCCATCAGGAACCCCGGGGACCGGCAGTACTTC,CAIRNPGDRQYF
NA,16,TRBV20-1,TRBJ2-4,NA,TGCAGTGCTAGAGATAAGTGGGACACCCGCCCGGACATTCAGTACTTC,CSARDKWDTRPDIQYF
NA,13,TRBV25-1,TRBJ1-5,NA,TGTGCCAGCAGTACAGGCTTTAGTCAGCCCCAGCATTTT,CASSTGFSQPQHF
NA,19,TRBV5-8,TRBJ1-2,few,TGTGCCAGCAGCTTGGTTTTTTCTTCGGAGGTAACCGGGGGCTATGGCTACACCTTC,CASSLVFSSEVTGGYGYTF
NA,15,TRBV5-1,TRBJ2-3,NA,TGCGCCAGCAGCTTACTGCTCCAGGGCACAGATACGCAGTATTTT,CASSLLLQGTDTQYF
TRBD2,17,TRBV4-2,TRBJ2-7,NA,TGTGCCAGCAGCCAAGATGAATTTGCGGGGGGAGGGGACGAGCAGTACTTC,CASSQDEFAGGGDEQYF
TRBD2,17,TRBV24-1,TRBJ2-5,few,TGTGCCACCAGTGATTTAGGGATGAGCGGGGGGCAAGAGACCCAGTACTTC,CATSDLGMSGGQETQYF
TRBD2,16,TRBV29-1,TRBJ2-1,NA,TGCAGCGTTGAGCCTCAGCGGGGGGTTTCCTACAATGAGCAGTTCTTC,CSVEPQRGVSYNEQFF